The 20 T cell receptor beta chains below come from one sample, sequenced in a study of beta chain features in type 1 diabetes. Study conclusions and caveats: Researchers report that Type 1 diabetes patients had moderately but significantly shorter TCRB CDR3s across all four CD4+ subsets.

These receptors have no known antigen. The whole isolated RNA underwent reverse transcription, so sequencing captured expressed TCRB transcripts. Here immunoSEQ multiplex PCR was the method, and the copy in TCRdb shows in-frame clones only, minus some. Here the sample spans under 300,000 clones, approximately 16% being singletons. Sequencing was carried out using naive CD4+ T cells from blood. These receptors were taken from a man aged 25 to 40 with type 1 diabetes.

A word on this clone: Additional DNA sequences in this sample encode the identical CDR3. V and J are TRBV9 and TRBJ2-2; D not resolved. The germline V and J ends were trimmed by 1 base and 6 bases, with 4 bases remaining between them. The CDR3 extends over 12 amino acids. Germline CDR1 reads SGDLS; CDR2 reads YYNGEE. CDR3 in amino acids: CASSVLAGELFF. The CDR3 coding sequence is TGTGCCAGCAGCGTACTGGCCGGGGAGCTGTTTTTT.

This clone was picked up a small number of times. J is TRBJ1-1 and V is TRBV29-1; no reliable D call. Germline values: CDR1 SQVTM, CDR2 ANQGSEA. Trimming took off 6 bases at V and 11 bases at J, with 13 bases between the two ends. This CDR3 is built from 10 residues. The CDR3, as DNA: TGCAGCGTGTTGGCAAACCGCGCTTTCTTT. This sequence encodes CSVLANRAFF. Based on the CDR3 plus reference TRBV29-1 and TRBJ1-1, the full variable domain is SAVISQKPSRDICQRGTSLTIQCQVDSQVTMMFWYRQQPGQSLTLIATANQGSEATYESGFVIDKFPISRPNLTFSTLTVSNMSPEDSSIYLCSVLANRAFFGQGTRLTVV.

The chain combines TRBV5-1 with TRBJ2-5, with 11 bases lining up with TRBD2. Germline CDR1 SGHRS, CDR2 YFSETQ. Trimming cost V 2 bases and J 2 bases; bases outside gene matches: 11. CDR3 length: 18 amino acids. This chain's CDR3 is CASSFGGGLAGKQETQYF. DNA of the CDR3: TGCGCCAGCAGCTTCGGGGGAGGACTAGCGGGCAAACAAGAGACCCAGTACTTC.

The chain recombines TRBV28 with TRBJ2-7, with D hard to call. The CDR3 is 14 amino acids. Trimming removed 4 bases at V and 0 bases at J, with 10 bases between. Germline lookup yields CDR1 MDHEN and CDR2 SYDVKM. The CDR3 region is CASSSVSGSYEQYF. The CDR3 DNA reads TGTGCCAGCAGTTCGGTATCGGGCTCCTACGAGCAGTACTTC.

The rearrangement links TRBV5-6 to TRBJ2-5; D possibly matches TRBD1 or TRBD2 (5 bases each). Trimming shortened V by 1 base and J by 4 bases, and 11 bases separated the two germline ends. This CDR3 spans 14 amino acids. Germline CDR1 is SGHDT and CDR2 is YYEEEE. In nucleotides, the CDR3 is TGTGCCAGCAGCTTGCGAGTGGGACCAGAGACCCAGTACTTC. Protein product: CASSLRVGPETQYF.

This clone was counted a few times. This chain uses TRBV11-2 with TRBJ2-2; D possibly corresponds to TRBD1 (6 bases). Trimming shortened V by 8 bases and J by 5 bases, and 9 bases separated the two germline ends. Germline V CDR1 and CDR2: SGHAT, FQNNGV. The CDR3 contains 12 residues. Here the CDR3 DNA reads TGTGCCAGCGGACAGAGGACCGGGGAGCTGTTTTTT. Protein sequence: CASGQRTGELFF. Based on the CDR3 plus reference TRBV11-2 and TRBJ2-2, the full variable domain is EAGVAQSPRYKIIEKRQSVAFWCNPISGHATLYWYQQILGQGPKLLIQFQNNGVVDDSQLPKDRFSAERLKGVDSTLKIQPAKLEDSAVYLCASGQRTGELFFGEGSRLTVL.

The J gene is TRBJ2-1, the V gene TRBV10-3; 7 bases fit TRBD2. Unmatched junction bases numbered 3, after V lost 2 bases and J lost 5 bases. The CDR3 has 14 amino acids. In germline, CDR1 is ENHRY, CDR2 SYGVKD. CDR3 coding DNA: TGTGCCATCAGTGAGCTAGCGGACGACAATGAGCAGTTCTTC. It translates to CAISELADDNEQFF.

For the CDR3, the DNA is TGTGCCAGCAGCTCCACGACAGGGGGTAGCACTGAAGCTTTCTTT. Protein sequence: CASSSTTGGSTEAFF. The chain combines TRBV7-3 with TRBJ1-1; 9 bases match TRBD1. The V gene's germline CDR1 is SGHTA and CDR2 FQGTGA. The V and J ends lost 4 bases and 4 bases, in that order; junction bases with no gene match: 7. This CDR3 has 15 residues.

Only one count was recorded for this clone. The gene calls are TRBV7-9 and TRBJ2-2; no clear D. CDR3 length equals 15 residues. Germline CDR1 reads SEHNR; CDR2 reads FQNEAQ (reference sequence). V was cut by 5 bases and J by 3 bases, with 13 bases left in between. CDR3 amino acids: CASSPQVTDTGELFF. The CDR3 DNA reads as TGTGCCAGCAGCCCCCAAGTAACGGACACCGGGGAGCTGTTTTTT.

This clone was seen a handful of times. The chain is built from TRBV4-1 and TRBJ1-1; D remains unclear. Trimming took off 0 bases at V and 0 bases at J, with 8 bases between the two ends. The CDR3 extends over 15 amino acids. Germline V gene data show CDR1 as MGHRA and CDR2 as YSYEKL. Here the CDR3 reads CASSQDHGLNTEAFF. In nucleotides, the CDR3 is TGCGCCAGCAGCCAAGATCACGGGCTGAACACTGAAGCTTTCTTT.

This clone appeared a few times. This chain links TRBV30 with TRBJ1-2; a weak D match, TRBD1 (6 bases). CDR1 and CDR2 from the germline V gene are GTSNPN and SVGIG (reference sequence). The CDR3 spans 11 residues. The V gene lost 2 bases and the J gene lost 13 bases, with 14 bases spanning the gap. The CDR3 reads CAWSRAGDLTF. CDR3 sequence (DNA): TGTGCCTGGAGTCGAGCAGGGGATCTCACCTTC.

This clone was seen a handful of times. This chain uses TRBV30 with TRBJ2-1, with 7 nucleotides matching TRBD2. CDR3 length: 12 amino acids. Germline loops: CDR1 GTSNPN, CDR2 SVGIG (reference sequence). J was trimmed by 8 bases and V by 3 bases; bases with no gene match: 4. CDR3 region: CAWRRESHEQFF. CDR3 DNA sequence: TGTGCCTGGAGGCGGGAGTCGCATGAGCAGTTCTTC.

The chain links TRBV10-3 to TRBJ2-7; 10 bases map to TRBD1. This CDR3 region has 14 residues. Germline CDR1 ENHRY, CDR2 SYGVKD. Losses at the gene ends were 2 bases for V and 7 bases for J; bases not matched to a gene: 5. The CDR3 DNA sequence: TGTGCCATCAGTGAGGGGACAGGGGTCTGGGAGCAGTACTTC. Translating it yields CAISEGTGVWEQYF.

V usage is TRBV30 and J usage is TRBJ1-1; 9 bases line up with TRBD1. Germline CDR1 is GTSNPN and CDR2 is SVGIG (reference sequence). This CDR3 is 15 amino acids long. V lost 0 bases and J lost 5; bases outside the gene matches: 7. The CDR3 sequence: CAWSVVGTGRTEAFF. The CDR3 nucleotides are TGTGCCTGGAGTGTAGTCGGGACAGGGAGAACTGAAGCTTTCTTT.

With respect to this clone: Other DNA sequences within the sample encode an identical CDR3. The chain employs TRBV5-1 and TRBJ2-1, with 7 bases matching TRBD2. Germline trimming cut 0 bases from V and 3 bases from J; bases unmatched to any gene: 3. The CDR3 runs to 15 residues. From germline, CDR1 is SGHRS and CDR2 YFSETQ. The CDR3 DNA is TGCGCCAGCAGCTTGGGGCTAGCGGACTACAATGAGCAGTTCTTC. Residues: CASSLGLADYNEQFF.

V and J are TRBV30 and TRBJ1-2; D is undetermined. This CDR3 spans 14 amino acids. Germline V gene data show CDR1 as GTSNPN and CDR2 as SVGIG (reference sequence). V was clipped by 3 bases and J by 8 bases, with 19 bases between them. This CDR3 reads CAWRLGVWVRGYTF. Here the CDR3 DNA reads TGTGCCTGGAGGCTGGGCGTTTGGGTGCGGGGCTACACCTTC.

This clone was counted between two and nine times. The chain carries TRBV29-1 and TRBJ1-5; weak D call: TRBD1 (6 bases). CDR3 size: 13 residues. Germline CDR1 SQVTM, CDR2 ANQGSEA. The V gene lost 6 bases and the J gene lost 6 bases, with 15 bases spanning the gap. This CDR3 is CSVSQGGGQPQHF. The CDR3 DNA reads TGCAGCGTGTCCCAGGGAGGGGGTCAGCCCCAGCATTTT.

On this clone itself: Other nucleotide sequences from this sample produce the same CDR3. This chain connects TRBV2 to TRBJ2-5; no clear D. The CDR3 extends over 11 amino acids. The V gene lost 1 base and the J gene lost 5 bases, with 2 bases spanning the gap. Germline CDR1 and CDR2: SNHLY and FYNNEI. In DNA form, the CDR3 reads TGTGCCAGCAGTGAAGAGGAGACCCAGTACTTC. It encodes CASSEEETQYF.

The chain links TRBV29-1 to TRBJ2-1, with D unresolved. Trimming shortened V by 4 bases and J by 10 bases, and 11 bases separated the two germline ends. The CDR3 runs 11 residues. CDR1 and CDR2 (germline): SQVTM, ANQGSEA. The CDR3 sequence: CSVGPSGEQFF. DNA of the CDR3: TGCAGCGTTGGGCCTTCAGGAGAGCAGTTCTTC.

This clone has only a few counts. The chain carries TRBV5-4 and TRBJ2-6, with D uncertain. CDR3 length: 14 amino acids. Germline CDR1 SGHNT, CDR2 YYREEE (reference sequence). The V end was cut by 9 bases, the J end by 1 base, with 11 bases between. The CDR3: CATQDGSGANVLTF. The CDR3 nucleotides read TGTGCCACGCAGGACGGGTCTGGGGCCAACGTCCTGACTTTC.